The rows below give T cell receptor beta chains drawn from one sample of a study of identifying expanded T cells in peripheral blood. The repertoire was sequenced with immunoSEQ multiplex PCR; TCRdb's copy has only in-frame clones and lacks some. This sample carries 84,000 or so clones, roughly 89% of them seen once, and the ten largest clones take approximately 7%. Sequenced input: blood. These receptors were taken from a person aged 18 to 69 in good health. Both conserved end residues are part of each CDR3. The D gene is left open where the match is weak. The size entry is marked missing in some rows and otherwise reads once, few, many or a size class.

>TRBJ2-7|TRBV7-3|NA|few
TGTGCCAGCAGCTTAACTGGAGGGCTCTACTACGAGCAGTACTTC
CASSLTGGLYYEQYF
>TRBJ1-2|TRBV4-1|NA|NA
TGCGCCAGCAGCCCCTCAGGGGACTACTATGGCTACACCTTC
CASSPSGDYYGYTF
>TRBJ2-7|TRBV19|NA|NA
TGTGCCAGTAGTATCGCACAGACGTACGAGCAGTACTTC
CASSIAQTYEQYF
>TRBJ2-3|TRBV9|NA|NA
TGTGCCAGCAGCCCTCTTACGCTAGATACGCAGTATTTT
CASSPLTLDTQYF
>TRBJ1-4|TRBV5-4|NA|NA
TGTGCCAGCAGCGGTGGAAATAATGAAAAACTGTTTTTT
CASSGGNNEKLFF
>TRBJ1-1|TRBV18|NA|few
TGTGCCAGCTCACTACAGGCCCTGGGGACTGAAGCTTTCTTT
CASSLQALGTEAFF
>TRBJ1-6|TRBV5-5|NA|NA
TGTGCCAGCAGCCCCCTGGGGGGACTCAATAATTCACCCCTCCACTTT
CASSPLGGLNNSPLHF
>TRBJ1-1|TRBV6-5|TRBD1|NA
TGTGCCAGCAGATGGACAGGGACGGCGAACACTGAAGCTTTCTTT
CASRWTGTANTEAFF
>TRBJ2-7|TRBV7-2|NA|NA
TGTGCCAGCAGCTTAGGATTTCCGGGAGCCCGGGAGCAGTACTTC
CASSLGFPGAREQYF
>TRBJ1-1|TRBV10-3|NA|once
TGTGCCACCTCCCCGTCACAAAACACTGAAGCTTTCTTT
CATSPSQNTEAFF
>TRBJ1-2|TRBV9|TRBD1|NA
TGTGCCAGCAGGACAGGGACGGAAAGTGGCTACACCTTC
CASRTGTESGYTF
>TRBJ2-1|TRBV7-2|TRBD1|NA
TGTGCCAGCAGCCGGAGGACGGGACAGCCTCCCAATGAGCAGTTCTTC
CASSRRTGQPPNEQFF
>TRBJ2-3|TRBV2|NA|few
TGTGCCAGCAGTGATGGGGACAGCACAGATACGCAGTATTTT
CASSDGDSTDTQYF
>TRBJ1-4|TRBV30|NA|NA
TGTGCCTGGAGTGTACAGCGGCCCATTGAAAAACTGTTTTTT
CAWSVQRPIEKLFF
>TRBJ1-1|TRBV10-3|NA|NA
TGTGCCATCAGTGAGGGGGAGCACACTGAAGCTTTCTTT
CAISEGEHTEAFF
>TRBJ2-4|TRBV27|NA|NA
TGTGCCAGCACCCCATCCGAGGGAGGCAAAAACATTCAGTACTTC
CASTPSEGGKNIQYF
>TRBJ1-1|TRBV5-1|NA|NA
TGCGCCAGCAGCTTGGACTTTTCCAGGGGCACTGAAGCTTTCTTT
CASSLDFSRGTEAFF
>TRBJ2-1|TRBV20-1|NA|NA
TGCAGTGCTAGAGAGGTCGATGAGCAGTTCTTC
CSAREVDEQFF
>TRBJ1-5|TRBV4-1|NA|few
TGCGCCAGCATGCGGAATAACCAGCCCCAGCATTTT
CASMRNNQPQHF
>TRBJ2-5|TRBV5-1|NA|NA
TGCGCCAGCAGGTGGGGGCGCAGCAAAGAGACCCAGTACTTC
CASRWGRSKETQYF
>TRBJ1-4|TRBV19|TRBD1|NA
TGTGCCAGTACCCGTCGAGGGACAGGGGGAGAAAAACTGTTTTTT
CASTRRGTGGEKLFF
>TRBJ1-3|TRBV10-3|NA|NA
TGTGCCACGGATGACAGGGGAAACACCATATATTTT
CATDDRGNTIYF
>TRBJ2-7|TRBV14|NA|NA
TGTGCCAGCAGCCTCACCGGGGGAGGTAGGGGGTTTTACGAGCAGTACTTC
CASSLTGGGRGFYEQYF
>TRBJ2-2|TRBV9|NA|NA
TGTGCCAGCAGCGTAGCCGCGGGGAACACCGGGGAGCTGTTTTTT
CASSVAAGNTGELFF
>TRBJ1-4|TRBV2|NA|NA
TGTGCCAGCAGGATGACAGGAGATGAAAAACTGTTTTTT
CASRMTGDEKLFF
>TRBJ1-5|TRBV7-2|TRBD1|NA
TGTGCCAGCAGCTTGGGACAGGGGGCCGGTCAGCCCCAGCATTTT
CASSLGQGAGQPQHF
>TRBJ1-1|TRBV7-3|NA|once
TGTGCCAGCACCTTAGGGGGTTTGGACACTGAAGCTTTCTTT
CASTLGGLDTEAFF
>TRBJ2-1|TRBV5-1|TRBD2|NA
TGCGCCAGCAGCTGGGGGACTAGCGGGACTTTCGATGAGCAGTTCTTC
CASSWGTSGTFDEQFF
>TRBJ1-1|TRBV7-2|NA|NA
TGTGCCAGCAGCTTCGCGAGGACCACTGAAGCTTTCTTT
CASSFARTTEAFF
>TRBJ1-2|TRBV18|NA|NA
TGTGCCAGCTCACCCTCGGACGGGAACTATGGCTACACCTTC
CASSPSDGNYGYTF
>TRBJ2-7|TRBV28|TRBD2|NA
TGTGCCAGCAGTGGCTCGGGACTAGGTTCGTACGAGCAGTACTTC
CASSGSGLGSYEQYF
>TRBJ1-2|TRBV7-9|TRBD1|NA
TGTGCCAGCAGCCACGCCGATCCGGGACAGAACTATGGCTACACCTTC
CASSHADPGQNYGYTF
>TRBJ2-4|TRBV4-1|NA|NA
TGCGCCAGCAGCCAAGAGGGTGGCGCGACTGGGCAAAACATTCAGTACTTC
CASSQEGGATGQNIQYF
>TRBJ1-1|TRBV29-1|TRBD1|NA
TGCAGCGTCACAGGGGCGTCGTCGGCTTTCTTT
CSVTGASSAFF
>TRBJ1-1|TRBV4-2|NA|NA
TGTGCCAGCAGCCAAGAATATCTCCAGAACACTGAAGCTTTCTTT
CASSQEYLQNTEAFF
>TRBJ1-1|TRBV18|TRBD1|NA
TGTGCCAGCTCACGGGACAGGGTGAACCCTGAAGCTTTCTTT
CASSRDRVNPEAFF
>TRBJ2-5|TRBV7-3|NA|NA
TGTGCCAGCAGCTTATTTCTACAAGAGACCCAGTACTTC
CASSLFLQETQYF
>TRBJ1-3|TRBV18|NA|NA
TGTGCCAGCTCACCAGAGACAGGCTCTGGAAACACCATATATTTT
CASSPETGSGNTIYF
>TRBJ2-1|TRBV10-3|TRBD1|NA
TGTGCCATCAGGGGGGACAGGTGGGACAATGAGCAGTTCTTC
CAIRGDRWDNEQFF
>TRBJ2-3|TRBV9|NA|NA
TGTGCCAGCAGCGTGGGGATTAGCACAGATACGCAGTATTTT
CASSVGISTDTQYF
>TRBJ2-1|TRBV11-3|NA|NA
TGTGCCAGCAGCTCCACCCGGCAAGCAGGCAATGAGCAGTTCTTC
CASSSTRQAGNEQFF
>TRBJ1-1|TRBV6-5|NA|NA
TGTGCCAGCAGGAAGAACACTGAAGCTTTCTTT
CASRKNTEAFF
>TRBJ2-7|TRBV7-2|TRBD1|NA
TGTGCCAGCAGCTTCGGGACAGGGGGGACCTACGAGCAGTACTTC
CASSFGTGGTYEQYF
>TRBJ1-1|TRBV7-8|TRBD1|NA
TGTGCCAGCAGCCCTCGGGACAGTAACACTGAAGCTTTCTTT
CASSPRDSNTEAFF
>TRBJ2-5|TRBV4-1|TRBD2|NA
TGCGCCAGCAGCCAAGCAGCGTTGACTAGCGGGGCGGTGACGTCGAGAGAGACCCAGTACTTC
CASSQAALTSGAVTSRETQYF
>TRBJ1-4|TRBV4-1|NA|NA
TGCGCCAGCAGCCAGGAAAGACAGGCCCGTAATGAAAAACTGTTTTTT
CASSQERQARNEKLFF
>TRBJ2-5|TRBV2|TRBD2|NA
TGTGCCAGCAGTGTTGTCACTAGCGGGACGTGGGAAGAGACCCAGTACTTC
CASSVVTSGTWEETQYF
>TRBJ1-3|TRBV6-1|NA|NA
TGTGCCAGCAGCACGGTGAGGGGGTCTGGAAACACCATATATTTT
CASSTVRGSGNTIYF
>TRBJ1-1|TRBV5-4|NA|NA
TGTGCCAGCAGCTTCGGCAGGGACACTGAAGCTTTCTTT
CASSFGRDTEAFF
>TRBJ1-5|TRBV7-2|NA|NA
TGTGCCAGCAGCTTGGCCGGGACACTTAGCAATCAGCCCCAGCATTTT
CASSLAGTLSNQPQHF
>TRBJ2-7|TRBV29-1|NA|NA
TGCAGCGTCTCCGCGGGGCGCGGATTCACGAGCTCCTACGAGCAGTACTTC
CSVSAGRGFTSSYEQYF
>TRBJ2-7|TRBV7-8|NA|NA
TGTGCCAGCAGCTTATCAGGGGTGGGCGAGCAGTACTTC
CASSLSGVGEQYF
>TRBJ2-7|TRBV19|NA|NA
TGTGCCAGTAGTATAAACGGCTACGAGCAGTACTTC
CASSINGYEQYF
>TRBJ2-2|TRBV18|NA|NA
TGTGCCAGCTCACCACGGATTAGCGGTCCCACCGGGGAGCTGTTTTTT
CASSPRISGPTGELFF